The T cell receptor (beta chain) under discussion was sequenced for a study of T cell repertoires in cytomegalovirus infection (dated by TCRdb to about 2019). As for the study more broadly: Recently identified HLA-C-restricted CMV epitopes, whose presentation resists viral immunomodulation, were targeted by peptide stimulations together with well-studied HLA-B-restricted epitopes. Because public TCR beta signatures pointed to carriage of CMV infection together with the matching HLA type, the HLA type of each donor mattered for the analysis. General conclusions and limits of the study: The ex vivo response was dominated by HLA-C-restricted CMV-specific TCR beta clonotypes, which also provided the single most frequent clonotype in two of eight donors. In both this cohort and an independent cohort of some 350 donors, the cumulative frequency of public TCR beta family members distinguished carriers of CMV infection plus the relevant HLA type.

Read against the paper, the sample's treatment or condition label means: in vitro stimulation with specific CMV peptide epitopes to enrich CMV-specific T cells. This clonotype was observed once. The antigen this receptor binds is unknown. No qualities accompany the bases; no much larger clone lies one base away. One read alone is weak evidence. TCRdb shows the sequencer as Illumina HiSeq 1500. TCRdb redid the processing of the public reads, applying fastp at Q25 and MiXCR, and retained in-frame beta chains. Rows with a matching CDR3 protein are joined into one entry that keeps the most common DNA and genes. Present in this sample are approximately 76,000 distinct CDR3 sequences, 35% to 45% of which were seen just once. The ten largest clones capture 90% to 95% of the sample. Taken from cysteine to phenylalanine, the CDR3 has 15 residues. CDR3 DNA only is kept here, 45 bases in frame from base 1. CDR1 is given as SGHTA and CDR2 as FQGNSA, both from the germline V gene. Trimming costs V 0 bases and J 6 bases, and their ends lie 12 bases apart.

The receptor was derived from a human donor in good health (CMV status not recorded). Some clones in this sample may be carry-over from other donors' samples. The chain joins TRBV7-2 to TRBJ1-5; the D gene is possibly TRBD1, with 6 bases matching. The source material was CD8+ T cells from cultured PBMCs, sampled from culture after CMV antigen stimulation. The DNA sequence is TGTGCCAGCAGCTTAGCGCCGGGGGGCAGTCAGCCCCAGCATTTT. It encodes CASSLAPGGSQPQHF.